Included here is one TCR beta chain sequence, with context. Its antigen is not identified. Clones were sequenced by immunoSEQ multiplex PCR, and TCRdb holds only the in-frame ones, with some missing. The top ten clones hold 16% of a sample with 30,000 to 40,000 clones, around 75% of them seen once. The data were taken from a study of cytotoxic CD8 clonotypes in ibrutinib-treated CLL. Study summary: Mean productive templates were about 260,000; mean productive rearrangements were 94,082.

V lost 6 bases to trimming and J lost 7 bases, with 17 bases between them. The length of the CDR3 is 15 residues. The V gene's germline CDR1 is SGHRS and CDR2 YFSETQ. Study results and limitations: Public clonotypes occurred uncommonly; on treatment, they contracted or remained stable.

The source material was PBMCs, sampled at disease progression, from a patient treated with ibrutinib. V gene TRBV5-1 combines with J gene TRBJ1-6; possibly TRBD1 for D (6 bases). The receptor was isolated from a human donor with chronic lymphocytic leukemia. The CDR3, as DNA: TGCGCCAGCAACGCGGGGGGCTGGGAAAATTCACCCCTCCACTTT. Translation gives CASNAGGWENSPLHF.